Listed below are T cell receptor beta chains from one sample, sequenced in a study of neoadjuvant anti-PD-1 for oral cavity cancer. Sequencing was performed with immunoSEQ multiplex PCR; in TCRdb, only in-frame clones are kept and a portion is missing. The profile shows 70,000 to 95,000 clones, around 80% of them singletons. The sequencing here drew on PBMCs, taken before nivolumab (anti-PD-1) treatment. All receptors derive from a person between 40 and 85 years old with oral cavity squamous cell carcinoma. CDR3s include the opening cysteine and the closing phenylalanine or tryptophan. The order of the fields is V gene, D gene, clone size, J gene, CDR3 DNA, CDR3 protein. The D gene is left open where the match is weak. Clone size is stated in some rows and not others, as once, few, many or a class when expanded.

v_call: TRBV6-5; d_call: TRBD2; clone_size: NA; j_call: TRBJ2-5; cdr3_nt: TGTGCCAGCAGTAGGGGGACTAGCGGGAGTGAGACCCAGTACTTC; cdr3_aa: CASSRGTSGSETQYF
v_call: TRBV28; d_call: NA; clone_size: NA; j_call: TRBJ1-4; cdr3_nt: TGTGCCACTACGTCGAATGAAAAACTGTTTTTT; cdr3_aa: CATTSNEKLFF
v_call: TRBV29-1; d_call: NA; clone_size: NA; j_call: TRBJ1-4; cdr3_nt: TGCAGCGTTGGTCGTGCAACTAATGAAAAACTGTTTTTT; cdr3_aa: CSVGRATNEKLFF
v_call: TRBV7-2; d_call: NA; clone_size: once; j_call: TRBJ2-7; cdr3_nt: TGTGCCAGCAGCTTATACGGCAGTTTCTACGAGCAGTACTTC; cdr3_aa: CASSLYGSFYEQYF
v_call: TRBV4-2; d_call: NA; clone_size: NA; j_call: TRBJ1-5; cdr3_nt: TGTGCCAGCAGCCAAGATACCGGGGGAAGCAATCAGCCCCAGCATTTT; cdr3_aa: CASSQDTGGSNQPQHF
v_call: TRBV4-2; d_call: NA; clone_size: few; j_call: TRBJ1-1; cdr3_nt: TGTGCCAGCAGCCAAGATGGAGGGGATCGGAGCACTGAAGCTTTCTTT; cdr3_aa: CASSQDGGDRSTEAFF
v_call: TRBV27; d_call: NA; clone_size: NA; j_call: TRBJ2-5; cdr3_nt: TGTGCCAGCAGTCCCCACGGGACGAAAGAGACCCAGTACTTC; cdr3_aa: CASSPHGTKETQYF
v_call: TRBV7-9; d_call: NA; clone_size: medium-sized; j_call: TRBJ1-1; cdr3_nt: TGTGCCAGCGACGCAGGGATGAACACTGAAGCTTTCTTT; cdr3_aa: CASDAGMNTEAFF
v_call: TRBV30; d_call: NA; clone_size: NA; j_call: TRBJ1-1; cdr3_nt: TGTGCCTGGAGTGTAACCGGGGATAAGGCTTTCTTT; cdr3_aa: CAWSVTGDKAFF
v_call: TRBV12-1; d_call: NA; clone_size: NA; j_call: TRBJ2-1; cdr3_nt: TGTGCCAGCAGCCCCTTAGGGAGGAGGTCCTACAATGAGCAGTTCTTC; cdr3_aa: CASSPLGRRSYNEQFF
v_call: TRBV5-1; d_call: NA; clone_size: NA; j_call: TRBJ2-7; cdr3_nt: TGCGCCAGCAGCGGTACTTTCGGTAACTACGAGCAGTACTTC; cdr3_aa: CASSGTFGNYEQYF
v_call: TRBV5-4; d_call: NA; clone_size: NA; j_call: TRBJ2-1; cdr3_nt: TGTGCCAGCAGCTTGGGTCTAGTAGCTTACAATGAGCAGTTCTTC; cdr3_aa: CASSLGLVAYNEQFF
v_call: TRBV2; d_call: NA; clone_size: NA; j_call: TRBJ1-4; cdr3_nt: TGTGCCAGCAGCGTCAACGAGCTGTTTTTT; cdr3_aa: CASSVNELFF
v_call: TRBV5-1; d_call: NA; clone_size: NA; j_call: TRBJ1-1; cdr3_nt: TGCGCCAGCAGCTTGGTGACTGTAGGGACGATGGGGACTGAAGCTTTCTTT; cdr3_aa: CASSLVTVGTMGTEAFF
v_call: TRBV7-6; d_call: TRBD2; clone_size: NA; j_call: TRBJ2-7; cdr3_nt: TGTGCCAGCAGCTGGGGGGGGCCTAGCGGGTCCTACGAGCAGTACTTC; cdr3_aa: CASSWGGPSGSYEQYF
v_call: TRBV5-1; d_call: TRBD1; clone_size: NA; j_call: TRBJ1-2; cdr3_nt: TGCGCCAGCAGCTACGACGGGACAGGTGATAACTATGGCTACACCTTC; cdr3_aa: CASSYDGTGDNYGYTF
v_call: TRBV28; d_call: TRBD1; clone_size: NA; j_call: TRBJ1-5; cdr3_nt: TGTGCCAGCACACCTCAAGGGGGCCTTAGGGATTTT; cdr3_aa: CASTPQGGLRDF
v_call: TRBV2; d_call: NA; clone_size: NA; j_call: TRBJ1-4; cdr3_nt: TGTGCCTCCGGGGGGGGGCGAACTAATGAAAAACTGTTTTTT; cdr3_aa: CASGGGRTNEKLFF
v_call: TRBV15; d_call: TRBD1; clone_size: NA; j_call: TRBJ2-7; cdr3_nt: TGTGCCACCAGCAGGTTCGGGACAGGGGGGTACGAGCAGTACTTC; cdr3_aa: CATSRFGTGGYEQYF
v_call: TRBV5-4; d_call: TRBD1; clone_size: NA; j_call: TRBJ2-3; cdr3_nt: TGTGCCAGCAGCGGAGAAAGGACAGGGAACGCAGATACGCAGTATTTT; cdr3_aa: CASSGERTGNADTQYF
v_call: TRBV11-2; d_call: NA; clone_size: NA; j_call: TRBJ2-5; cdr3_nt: TGTGCCAGCAGAGGACTGCAAGAGACCCAGTACTTC; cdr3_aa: CASRGLQETQYF
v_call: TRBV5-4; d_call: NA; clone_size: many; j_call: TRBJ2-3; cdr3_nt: TGTGCCAGCAGCCCTGGGACGGGAGGCACAGATACGCAGTATTTT; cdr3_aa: CASSPGTGGTDTQYF